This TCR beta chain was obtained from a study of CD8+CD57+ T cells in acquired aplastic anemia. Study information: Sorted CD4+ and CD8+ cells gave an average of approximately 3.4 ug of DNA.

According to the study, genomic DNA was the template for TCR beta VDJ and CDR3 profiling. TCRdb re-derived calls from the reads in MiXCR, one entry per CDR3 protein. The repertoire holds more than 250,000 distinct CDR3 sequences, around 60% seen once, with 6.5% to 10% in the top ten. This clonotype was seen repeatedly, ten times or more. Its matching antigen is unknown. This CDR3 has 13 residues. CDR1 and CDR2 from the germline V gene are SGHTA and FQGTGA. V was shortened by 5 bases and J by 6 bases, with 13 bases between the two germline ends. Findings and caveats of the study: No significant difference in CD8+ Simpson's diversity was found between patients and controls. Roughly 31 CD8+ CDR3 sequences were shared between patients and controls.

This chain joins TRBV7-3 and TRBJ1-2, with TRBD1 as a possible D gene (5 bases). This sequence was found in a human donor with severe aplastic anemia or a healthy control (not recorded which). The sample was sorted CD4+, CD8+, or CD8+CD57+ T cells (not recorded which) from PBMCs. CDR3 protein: CASSPGGTDGYTF. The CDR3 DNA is TGTGCCAGCAGCCCGGGGGGGACGGATGGCTACACCTTC.